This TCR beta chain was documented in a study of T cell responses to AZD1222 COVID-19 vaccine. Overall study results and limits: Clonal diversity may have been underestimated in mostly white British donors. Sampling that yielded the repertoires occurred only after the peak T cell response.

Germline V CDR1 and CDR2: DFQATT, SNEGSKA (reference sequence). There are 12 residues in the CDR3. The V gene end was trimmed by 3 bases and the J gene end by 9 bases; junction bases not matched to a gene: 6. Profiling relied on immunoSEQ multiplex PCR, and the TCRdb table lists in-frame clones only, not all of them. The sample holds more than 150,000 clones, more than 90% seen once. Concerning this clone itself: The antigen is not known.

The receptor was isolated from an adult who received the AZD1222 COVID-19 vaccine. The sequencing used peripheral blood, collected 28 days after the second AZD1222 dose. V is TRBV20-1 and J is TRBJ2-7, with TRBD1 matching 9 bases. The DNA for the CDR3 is TGCAGTGCTAGTTTACAGGGGGCCGTGCAGTACTTC. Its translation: CSASLQGAVQYF.